The T cell receptor beta chain under discussion was sequenced for a study of T-cell reconstitution after alpha-beta-depleted transplantation in children. This clonotype was found once. The TCRbeta library was prepared with unique molecular identifiers. TCRdb reprocessed the PCR reads with MiXCR, giving one entry per CDR3 protein. Of 450,000 to 600,000 distinct CDR3 sequences in the sample, around 18% were seen once. The V end was cut by 0 bases, the J end by 7 bases, with 26 bases between. CDR3 length: 18 residues. Germline-derived CDR1 and CDR2 are SGHRS and YFSETQ. The chain recombines TRBV5-1 with TRBJ2-7; D assignment may be TRBD1 or TRBD2 (7 bases each). The starting material was PBMCs from the stem cell graft donor, obtained from the stem cell graft. The sequence came from a human donor who donated a stem cell graft to a child with acute lymphoblastic leukemia. CDR3 protein: CASSLAVGRGGSLGEQYF. The CDR3 DNA follows: TGCGCCAGCAGCTTGGCCGTCGGCAGGGGGGGAAGTTTAGGGGAGCAGTACTTC.